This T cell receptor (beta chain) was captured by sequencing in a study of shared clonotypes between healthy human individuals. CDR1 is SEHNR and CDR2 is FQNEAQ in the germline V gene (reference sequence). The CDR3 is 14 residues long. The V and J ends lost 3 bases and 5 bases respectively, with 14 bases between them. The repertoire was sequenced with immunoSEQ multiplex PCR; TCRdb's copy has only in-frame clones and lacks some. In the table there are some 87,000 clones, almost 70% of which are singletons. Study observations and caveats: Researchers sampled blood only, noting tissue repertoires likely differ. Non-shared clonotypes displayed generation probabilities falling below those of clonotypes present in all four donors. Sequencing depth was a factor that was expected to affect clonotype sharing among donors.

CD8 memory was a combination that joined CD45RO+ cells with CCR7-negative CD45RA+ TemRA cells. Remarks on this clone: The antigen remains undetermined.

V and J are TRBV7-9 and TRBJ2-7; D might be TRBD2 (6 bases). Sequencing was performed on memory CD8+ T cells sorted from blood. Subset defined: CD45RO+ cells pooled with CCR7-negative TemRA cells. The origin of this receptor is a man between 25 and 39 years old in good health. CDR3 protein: CASSLGGGFDEQYF. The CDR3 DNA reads TGTGCCAGCAGCTTGGGGGGAGGATTCGACGAGCAGTACTTC.